Listed below are T cell receptor beta chains from one sample, sequenced in a study of blood T cell repertoires in COVID-19. Using immunoSEQ multiplex PCR, the repertoire was profiled, and TCRdb retains in-frame clones only, with some absent. This repertoire shows about 120,000 clones, 75% to 90% found once; its top ten account for 25% to 30%. The sequencing sample was made of peripheral blood. These receptors all stem from a man between 65 and 85 years old with active or convalescent COVID-19. Each CDR3 is given with its conserved first and last residue. A D gene is named only where the DNA matches it firmly. The size field is filled for only some rows; it gives once, few, many or a size class.

clone_size | j_call | v_call | d_call | cdr3_nt | cdr3_aa
- | TRBJ1-5 | TRBV4-1 | TRBD1 | TGCGCCAGCAGCCAAGGGACAGGGGGCGGTCAGCCCCAGCATTTT | CASSQGTGGGQPQHF
- | TRBJ2-1 | TRBV23-1 | TRBD1 | TGCGCCAGCACGAGGACCTACAGGGGCAGCCAAGGGTTCTTC | CASTRTYRGSQGFF
- | TRBJ2-7 | TRBV2 | - | TGTGCCAGCAGGGACGAGCAGGGGCTCTACGAGCAGTACTTC | CASRDEQGLYEQYF
- | TRBJ1-1 | TRBV30 | - | TGTGCCTGGAGTTGGCCCGGGGGAGGCACTGAAGCTTTCTTT | CAWSWPGGGTEAFF
- | TRBJ1-4 | TRBV7-2 | TRBD1 | TGTGCCAGCAGCTCTTGGACAGGGAGCGAAAAACTGTTTTTT | CASSSWTGSEKLFF
once | TRBJ1-2 | TRBV25-1 | - | TGTGCCAGCAGTGACCTACGACAGGATGGCTACACCTTC | CASSDLRQDGYTF
few | TRBJ2-7 | TRBV5-1 | - | TGCGCCAGCAGCGAGGACGGGGATCGCCCCTACGAGCAGTACTTC | CASSEDGDRPYEQYF
- | TRBJ1-1 | TRBV30 | - | TGTGCCTGGAGGAGACGGGGGAACACTGAAGCTTTCTTT | CAWRRRGNTEAFF
- | TRBJ2-1 | TRBV9 | - | TGTGCCAGCAGCCCCCGGACGGGGGAGAGATACGGCCCCTTCAATGAGCAGTTCTTC | CASSPRTGERYGPFNEQFF
- | TRBJ1-1 | TRBV10-3 | TRBD1 | TGTGCCATCAGCGACAGGGGCGGAGGAGGAAACACTGAAGCTTTCTTT | CAISDRGGGGNTEAFF
- | TRBJ2-5 | TRBV4-1 | TRBD2 | TGCGCCAGCAGCCGGGGACTAGCGGGAGGGACAAAACAAGAGACCCAGTACTTC | CASSRGLAGGTKQETQYF
few | TRBJ2-7 | TRBV3-1/TRBV3-2 | TRBD1 | TGTGCCAGCAGCCAAGGACAGGGAGTGTACGAGCAGTACTTC | CASSQGQGVYEQYF
- | TRBJ2-3 | TRBV28 | TRBD2 | TGTGCCAGCAGTTTAGGACTAGCGGGATTGGTGGGCGGCACAGATACGCAGTATTTT | CASSLGLAGLVGGTDTQYF
once | TRBJ2-5 | TRBV3-1/TRBV3-2 | TRBD2 | TGTGCCAGCAGCCCAGGACTAGACCAAGAGACCCAGTACTTC | CASSPGLDQETQYF
- | TRBJ2-1 | TRBV7-9 | TRBD2 | TGTGCCAGCAGCTTTGGACTAGCTACGGCGGATGAGCAGTTCTTC | CASSFGLATADEQFF
- | TRBJ1-2 | TRBV19 | TRBD1 | TGTGCCAGTAGTAACCAGGGGGCAGATGGCTACACCTTC | CASSNQGADGYTF
once | TRBJ2-5 | TRBV7-9 | TRBD1 | TGTGCCAGCAGCAATACAGGGGGCGTAGAGACCCAGTACTTC | CASSNTGGVETQYF
- | TRBJ2-1 | TRBV13 | TRBD2 | TGTGCCAGCAGCCCCCGGCCGGGAGGGCCAGATGAGCAGTTCTTC | CASSPRPGGPDEQFF
- | TRBJ2-1 | TRBV5-6 | TRBD2 | TGTGCCAGCAGCTTGTCCGGGGGGTACTCCTACAATGAGCAGTTCTTC | CASSLSGGYSYNEQFF
- | TRBJ2-5 | TRBV7-2 | TRBD1 | TGTGCCAGCGCTTTCTTTAAGATGACAGGGGCGGCTGAGACCCAGTACTTC | CASAFFKMTGAAETQYF
- | TRBJ1-5 | TRBV7-9 | - | TGTGCCAGCAGCTTTTATAGTCAGCCCCAGCATTTT | CASSFYSQPQHF
- | TRBJ1-1 | TRBV23-1 | - | TGCGCCAGCCGACTGTTGAACACTGAAGCTTTCTTT | CASRLLNTEAFF
- | TRBJ1-5 | TRBV5-5 | - | TGTGCCAGCAGCTTACAGGGAGAGGGACAGCCCCAGCATTTT | CASSLQGEGQPQHF
- | TRBJ1-1 | TRBV18 | - | TGTGCCAGCTCACCCTCCACAGGGAGCGGCACTGAAGCTTTCTTT | CASSPSTGSGTEAFF
- | TRBJ1-1 | TRBV5-6 | TRBD1 | TGTGCCAGCAGCCTCGGGACAGGGGCCACTGAAGCTTTCTTT | CASSLGTGATEAFF
- | TRBJ2-3 | TRBV3-1/TRBV3-2 | - | TGTGCCAGCAGCCAAGAAGGGGCAGCAGATACGCAGTATTTT | CASSQEGAADTQYF
- | TRBJ1-2 | TRBV4-1 | - | TGCGCCAGCAGCCAAGATCAGGCGGCAGGGGCGAGGGACTATGGCTACACCTTC | CASSQDQAAGARDYGYTF
- | TRBJ2-1 | TRBV7-9 | TRBD2 | TGTGCCAGCAGCTTCGGGGTTATAGCGGGAGAAAACTCCTACAATGAGCAGTTCTTC | CASSFGVIAGENSYNEQFF
- | TRBJ1-5 | TRBV11-2 | - | TGTGCCAGCAGCACCCACTCAGGGTCCAATCAGCCCCAGCATTTT | CASSTHSGSNQPQHF
- | TRBJ2-7 | TRBV6-5 | TRBD1 | TGTGCCAGCAGGCCAGGGGGCCTATACGAGCAGTACTTC | CASRPGGLYEQYF
- | TRBJ2-2 | TRBV7-2 | TRBD2 | TGTGCCAGCAGCTTAATGGCGGGAGGCAACACCGGGGAGCTGTTTTTT | CASSLMAGGNTGELFF
- | TRBJ1-1 | TRBV5-4 | - | TGTGCCAGCAGCTCCCGGGGAAACACTGAAGCTTTCTTT | CASSSRGNTEAFF
- | TRBJ2-7 | TRBV19 | - | TGTGCCAGTAGTATATCTTGGAGCAGCGAGCAGTACTTC | CASSISWSSEQYF
- | TRBJ1-5 | TRBV24-1 | - | TGTGCCACCAGTGATTCGACAGTTAGCAATCAGCCCCAGCATTTT | CATSDSTVSNQPQHF
- | TRBJ1-2 | TRBV19 | - | TGTGCCAGTACAGTCCTGGCCTCTAACTATGGCTACACCTTC | CASTVLASNYGYTF
- | TRBJ1-2 | TRBV19 | - | TGTGCCAGTAGCCAAGACGGGGACTCCTATGGCTACACCTTC | CASSQDGDSYGYTF
- | TRBJ2-7 | TRBV2 | TRBD1 | TGTGCCAGCGGTGGGACAGCCCCCTACGAGCAGTACTTC | CASGGTAPYEQYF
once | TRBJ1-4 | TRBV7-2 | TRBD1 | TGTGCCAGCAGCCCCGACAGGGGAAGTGAAAAACTGTTTTTT | CASSPDRGSEKLFF
- | TRBJ1-1 | TRBV2 | - | TGTGCCAGCAGTGAACTTATGGGGGCGGGAGCTTTCTTT | CASSELMGAGAFF
- | TRBJ2-1 | TRBV28 | TRBD1 | TGTGCCAACAGTCGTCGGACAGGGTCCTACAATGAGCAGTTCTTC | CANSRRTGSYNEQFF
- | TRBJ1-2 | TRBV28 | TRBD1 | TGTGCCAGCAGTTTATCGGGACAGGGAAACTATGGCTACACCTTC | CASSLSGQGNYGYTF
- | TRBJ1-1 | TRBV18 | TRBD1 | TGTGCCAGCTCGCCGGGACAGGGGAACACTGAAGCTTTCTTT | CASSPGQGNTEAFF
- | TRBJ2-1 | TRBV7-9 | - | TGTGCCAGCAGCTTAACGGCGGGACCAGGGTTCTTC | CASSLTAGPGFF
few | TRBJ1-1 | TRBV19 | TRBD1 | TGTGCCAGTAGTCTGGGGACAGCGGGTATGAACACTGAAGCTTTCTTT | CASSLGTAGMNTEAFF
- | TRBJ1-5 | TRBV6-5 | - | TGTGCCAGCGGGGCGCTAGGTCAGCCCCAGCATTTT | CASGALGQPQHF
- | TRBJ2-1 | TRBV24-1 | TRBD2 | TGTGCCACCAGTGATCCACTAGCGGGAGGCCCTGCCGATGAGCAGTTCTTC | CATSDPLAGGPADEQFF
- | TRBJ1-5 | TRBV27 | TRBD1 | TGTGCCAGCAGTTTAAAACCACGCCGGGACAGGGCTAATCAGCCCCAGCATTTT | CASSLKPRRDRANQPQHF
- | TRBJ1-1 | TRBV6-5 | TRBD1 | TGTGCCAGCAGCGCCAGGACAGGGGGCACTGAAGCTTTCTTT | CASSARTGGTEAFF
- | TRBJ2-1 | TRBV19 | - | TGTGCCAGTAGTGCCTACCGGACGAACGACAGATACAATGAGCAGTTCTTC | CASSAYRTNDRYNEQFF